This TCR beta chain was profiled in a study of identical twins. Template switching added a universal primer site; cDNA carried unique molecular identifiers. TCRdb reprocessed the 5' RACE reads via MiXCR and lists one record per CDR3 protein. Here the sample spans more than 200,000 distinct CDR3 sequences, 11% to 15% being singletons. This clonotype was observed a handful of times. The antigen is not known. Trimming took off 3 bases at V and 7 bases at J, with 13 bases between the two ends. The CDR3 loop spans 13 amino acids. In germline, CDR1 is MNHEY, CDR2 SVGEGT. General study results and limits: In drawing conclusions, the study used cross-sectional statistical analysis and did not follow the same donors. Modeled out-of-frame TCR alpha sharing in monozygotic twins fell below observed levels. Clonotypes of the beta chain that were abundant in cord blood carried fewer insertions (memory repertoires showed none).

Sequenced: memory (CD45RO+) T cells sorted from blood. The TCR sequence derives from a woman aged 18 to 35 in good health. The V and J genes are TRBV6-2 or TRBV6-3 and TRBJ2-7; no clear D. As DNA, the CDR3 is TGTGCCAGCAGTTATCCGCAGGCCGGGGAGCAGTACTTC. Protein: CASSYPQAGEQYF.